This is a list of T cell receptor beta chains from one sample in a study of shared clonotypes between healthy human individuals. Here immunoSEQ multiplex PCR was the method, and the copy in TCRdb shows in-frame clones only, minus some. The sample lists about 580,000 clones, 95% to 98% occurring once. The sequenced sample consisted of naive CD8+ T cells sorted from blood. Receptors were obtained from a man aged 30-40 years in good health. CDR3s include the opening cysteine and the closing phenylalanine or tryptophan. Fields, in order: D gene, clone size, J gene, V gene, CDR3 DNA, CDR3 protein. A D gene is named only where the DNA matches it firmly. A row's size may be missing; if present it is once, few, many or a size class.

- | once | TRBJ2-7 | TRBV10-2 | TGCGCCAGCAGTGGGGTTTCCTACGAGCAGTACTTC | CASSGVSYEQYF
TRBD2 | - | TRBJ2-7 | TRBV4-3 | TGCGCCAGCAGCCCCGGGACTAGCGGCTACGAGCAGTACTTC | CASSPGTSGYEQYF
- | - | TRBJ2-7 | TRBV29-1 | TGCAGCGTTTGCTCGTTGGGTGGAGGGGGGGACTACGAGCAGTACTTC | CSVCSLGGGGDYEQYF
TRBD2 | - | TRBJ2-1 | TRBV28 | TGTGCCAGCAGTTTCGGAACTAGCGGTAGCTCCTACAATGAGCAGTTCTTC | CASSFGTSGSSYNEQFF
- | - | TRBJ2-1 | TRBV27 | TGTGCCAGCAGCCACCCTAGAGCCCTCAATGAGCAGTTCTTC | CASSHPRALNEQFF
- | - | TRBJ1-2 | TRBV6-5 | TGTGCCAGCAGTTACTCGACAGGCTATGGCTACACCTTC | CASSYSTGYGYTF
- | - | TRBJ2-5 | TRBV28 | TGTGCCAGCAGTTTTGGAGGGGCCGCGATCTACTTC | CASSFGGAAIYF
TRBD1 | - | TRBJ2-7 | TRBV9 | TGTGCCAGCAGCCCCAGGGACAGGGGCCACGAGCAGTACTTC | CASSPRDRGHEQYF
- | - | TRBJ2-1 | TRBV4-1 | TGCGCCAGCAGCCAACTCAGACTCTACAATGAGCAGTTCTTC | CASSQLRLYNEQFF
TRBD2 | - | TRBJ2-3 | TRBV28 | TGTGCCAGCAGTTCTGATGAAAGGGAGGGCGGAGATACGCAGTATTTT | CASSSDEREGGDTQYF
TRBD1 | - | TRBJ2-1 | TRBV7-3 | TGTGCCAGCAGCTTATTAGGGACAGGACACAATGAGCAGTTCTTC | CASSLLGTGHNEQFF
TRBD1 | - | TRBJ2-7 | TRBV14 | TGTGCCAGCAGCCCCGCGGACAGGGACTACGAGCAGTACTTC | CASSPADRDYEQYF
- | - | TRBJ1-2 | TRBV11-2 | TGTGCCAGCAGCTTAGCTCCGCGGGGGGGCTATGGCTACACCTTC | CASSLAPRGGYGYTF
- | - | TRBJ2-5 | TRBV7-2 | TGTGCCAGCAGCTTAGACCCAGGGCAAGAGACCCAGTACTTC | CASSLDPGQETQYF
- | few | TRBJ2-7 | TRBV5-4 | TGTGCCAGCAGCTTGGTTAGTGAGTACGAGCAGTACTTC | CASSLVSEYEQYF
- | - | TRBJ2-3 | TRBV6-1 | TGTGCCAGCAGTGAAGTTGCGGGGGCAGCAGATACGCAGTATTTT | CASSEVAGAADTQYF
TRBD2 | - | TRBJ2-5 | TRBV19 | TGTGCCAGTAGTACGACAGCGGGGTCGGGGGAGACCCAGTACTTC | CASSTTAGSGETQYF
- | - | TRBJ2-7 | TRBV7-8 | TGTGCCAGCAGCTTAATAGGGGGGTCCCACGAGCAGTACTTC | CASSLIGGSHEQYF
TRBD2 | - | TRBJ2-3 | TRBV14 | TGTGCCAGCAGCCATTCTCGACTAGCGGCTAGCACAGATACGCAGTATTTT | CASSHSRLAASTDTQYF
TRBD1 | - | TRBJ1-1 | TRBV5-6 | TGTGCCAGCAGCTTGGACAGGGGCTGGGTGAACACTGAAGCTTTCTTT | CASSLDRGWVNTEAFF
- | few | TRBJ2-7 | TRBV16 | TGTGCCAGCAGCCAATCCCGGGCAGGGCCTTACGAGCAGTACTTC | CASSQSRAGPYEQYF
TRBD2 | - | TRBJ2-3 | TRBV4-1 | TGCGCCAGCAGCCAAGAATTTAGCGGGAGTACGCAGTATTTT | CASSQEFSGSTQYF
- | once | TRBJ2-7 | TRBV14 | TGTGCCAGCAGCCAAGACAGGTACGAGCAGTACTTC | CASSQDRYEQYF
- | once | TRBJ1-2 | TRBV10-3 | TGTGCCAGCCAGGAGGGTGGAAGTGGGTATGGCTACACCTTC | CASQEGGSGYGYTF
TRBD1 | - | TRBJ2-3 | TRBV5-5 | TGTGCCAGCAGCTTGCGTCAGGGGGATAGAGATACGCAGTATTTT | CASSLRQGDRDTQYF
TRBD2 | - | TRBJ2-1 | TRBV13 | TGTGCCAGCAGCTTAGCGGGAGGGGCAAATGAGCAGTTCTTC | CASSLAGGANEQFF
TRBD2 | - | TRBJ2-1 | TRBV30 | TGTGCCTGGACCCCGTTTAGCGGGATCTACAATGAGCAGTTCTTC | CAWTPFSGIYNEQFF
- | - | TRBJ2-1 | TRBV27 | TGTGCCAGCTCTGGTCCCCTCCCCCCAAAATCCTACAATGAGCAGTTCTTC | CASSGPLPPKSYNEQFF
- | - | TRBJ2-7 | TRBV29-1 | TGCAGCGTACTCTTTGGGGCCTACGAGCAGTACTTC | CSVLFGAYEQYF
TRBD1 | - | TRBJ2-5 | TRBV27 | TGTGCCAGCAGTTTCTCCAGGGGGCGAGAAGAGACCCAGTACTTC | CASSFSRGREETQYF
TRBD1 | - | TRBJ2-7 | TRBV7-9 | TGTGCCACAGAGATTGGACAGGGGGTATACGAGCAGTACTTC | CATEIGQGVYEQYF
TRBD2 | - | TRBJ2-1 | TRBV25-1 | TGTGCCAGCAGTGAATTAGGGAAGCGGGACGAGCAGTTCTTC | CASSELGKRDEQFF
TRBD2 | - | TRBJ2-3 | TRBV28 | TGTGCCAGTGATGGGCAGGGGAAAGTGGTAGCGGGAGATGCTAGCACAGATACGCAGTATTTT | CASDGQGKVVAGDASTDTQYF
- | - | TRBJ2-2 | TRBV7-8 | TGTGCCAGCTCGCCTTGGACTATCTTAACCGGGGAGCTGTTTTTT | CASSPWTILTGELFF
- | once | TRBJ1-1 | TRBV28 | TGTGCCAGCAGTTTATTAAAAGCGGGGGAGACTGAAGCTTTCTTT | CASSLLKAGETEAFF
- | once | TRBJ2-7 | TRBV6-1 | TGTGCCAGCAGTCCTCTTATAGGCCCCCGAGAGCAGTACTTC | CASSPLIGPREQYF
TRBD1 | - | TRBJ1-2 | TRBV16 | TGTGCCAGCAGCCAATCGGGCACAGGGGAACCCGGCTACACCTTC | CASSQSGTGEPGYTF
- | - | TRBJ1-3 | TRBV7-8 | TGTGCCAGCAGCCAAGGGGGGGGCTCTGGAAACACCATATATTTT | CASSQGGGSGNTIYF
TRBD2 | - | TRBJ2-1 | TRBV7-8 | TGTGCCAGCAGCTTAGTCCGGACTAGCGAGAATGAGCAGTTCTTC | CASSLVRTSENEQFF
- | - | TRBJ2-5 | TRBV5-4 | TGTGCCAGCAGCACTGTTGGGGGGGCGCGGGAGACCCAGTACTTC | CASSTVGGARETQYF